This T cell receptor (beta chain) was captured by sequencing in a study of OX40 agonist ivuxolimab in advanced cancers. Turning to the study itself: The patients got ivuxolimab, which is an agonistic anti-OX40 (CD134) antibody. Dosing consisted of intravenous ivuxolimab at 0.01 to 10 mg/kg every 2 weeks.

Measured with immunoSEQ multiplex PCR; TCRdb has only the in-frame clones, and not every one. The sample has approximately 50,000 clones, around 80% seen once. Exclusion of a patient followed from autoimmune disease history or systemic immunosuppression. The sequence derives from an adult with an advanced solid tumor such as melanoma, head and neck, liver or kidney cancer. Material: CD4+ or CD8+ T cells sorted from blood, obtained in a trial of the OX40 agonist ivuxolimab.

In DNA, the CDR3 is TGCAGCGTTGCCGGGACAGGGGGAGAGCAGTACTTC. Encoded protein: CSVAGTGGEQYF. V and J are TRBV29-1 and TRBJ2-7; 11 bases are a match to TRBD1. Germline-derived CDR1 and CDR2 are SQVTM and ANQGSEA. With 4 bases clipped from V and 7 bases from J, the junction kept 3 bases outside the gene matches. This CDR3 region has 12 residues.